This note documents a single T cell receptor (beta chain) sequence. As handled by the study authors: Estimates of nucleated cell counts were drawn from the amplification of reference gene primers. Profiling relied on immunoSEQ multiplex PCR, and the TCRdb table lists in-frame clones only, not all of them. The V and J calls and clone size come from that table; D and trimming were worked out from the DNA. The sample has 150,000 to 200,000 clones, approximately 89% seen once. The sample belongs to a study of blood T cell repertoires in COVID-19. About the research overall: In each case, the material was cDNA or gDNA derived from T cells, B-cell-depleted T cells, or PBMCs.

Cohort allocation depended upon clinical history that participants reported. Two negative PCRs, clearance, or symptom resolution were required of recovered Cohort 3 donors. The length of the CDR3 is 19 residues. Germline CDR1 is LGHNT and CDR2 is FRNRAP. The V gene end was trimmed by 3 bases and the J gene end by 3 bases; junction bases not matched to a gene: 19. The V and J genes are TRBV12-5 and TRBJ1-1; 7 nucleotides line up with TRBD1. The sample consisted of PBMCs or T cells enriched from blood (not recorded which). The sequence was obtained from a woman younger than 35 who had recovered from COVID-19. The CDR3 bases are TGTGCTAGTGGTTTCCACTATCGACAGGGTGAATTAGGAGACACTGAAGCTTTCTTT. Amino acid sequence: CASGFHYRQGELGDTEAFF.